This T cell receptor beta chain was captured by sequencing in a study of T cells expressing NK-cell markers. Regarding the study as a whole: A range of roughly 1.0-8% of CD8+ T cells consisted of dominant NKG2C+ clonotypes in six donors.

Reprocessing the 5' RACE reads, TCRdb reports a single entry for every CDR3 protein and omits DNA. The sample totals roughly 180,000 distinct CDR3 sequences; its top ten clones hold 20% to 25%. The germline CDR1 and CDR2 sequences are SGHNT and YYREEE (reference sequence). The CDR3 length is 17 residues. A remark on this clonotype: What it binds is unknown.

The receptor was derived from a man aged 18 to 69 in good health. The specimen was blood T cells: a sorted CD56 or NKG2C T cell subset, CD4+ or CD8+ T cells, or bulk PBMC T cells (not recorded which). This rearrangement joins TRBV5-4 to TRBJ2-7; TCRdb outputs TRBD2, but without DNA this stays unchecked. Here the CDR3 reads CASSAGTSGGSVYEQYF.